Following are 27 T cell receptor beta chains from one sample sequenced in a study of T cells in Graves' hyperthyroidism and ophthalmopathy. RNA transcripts served as the template for amplifying TCR beta CDR3 regions. The study used the HTBI primer set for a first-round RT-PCR of the TCR CDR3. MiXCR, applied by TCRdb to the multiplex PCR reads, yields one record per CDR3 protein. The repertoire holds 560,000 or so distinct CDR3 sequences, about half seen once, with approximately 8.2% in the top ten. Sequenced material: peripheral blood or thyroid tissue (not recorded which). The source is a woman between 18 and 29 years old with Graves' hyperthyroidism.

This clonotype was observed once. One end of the junction fails to match germline, which may point to a read error. The chain combines TRBV5-1 with TRBJ2-6; D is tentatively TRBD1 or TRBD2 (5 bases each). This CDR3 is 14 amino acids long. Germline values: CDR1 SGHRS, CDR2 YFSETQ. The CDR3: CASSLQGTSTTEAF. CDR3 sequence (DNA): TGCGCCAGCAGCTTACAAGGGACCTCAACGACTGAAGCTTTC. Supplemented by reference TRBV5-1 and TRBJ2-6, the full variable domain reads KAGVTQTPRYLIKTRGQQVTLSCSPISGHRSVSWYQQTPGQGLQFLFEYFSETQRNKGNFPGRFSGRQFSNSRSEMNVSTLELGDSALYLCASSLQGTSTTEAFGAGSRLTVL.

The chain couples TRBV6-1 to TRBJ2-7; 7 nucleotides match TRBD2. With 6 bases clipped from V and 4 bases from J, the junction kept 9 bases outside the gene matches. Germline V CDR1 and CDR2: MNHNS, SASEGT. The CDR3 totals 14 residues. CDR3 residues: CASSGGLVGYEQYF. CDR3 DNA: TGTGCCAGCAGCGGCGGACTAGTTGGTTACGAGCAGTACTTC.

Ten or more counts support this clonotype. The chain recombines TRBV7-9 with TRBJ2-5; D call uncertain. The CDR3 has 15 amino acids. Between the trimmed V and J ends, which lost 5 bases and 0 bases, there was a span of 13 bases. In germline, CDR1 is SEHNR, CDR2 FQNEAQ (reference sequence). Here the CDR3 reads CASSDQVPHQETQYF. The CDR3 nucleotides read TGTGCCAGCAGCGACCAGGTTCCTCACCAAGAGACCCAGTACTTC.

This clonotype was detected a few times. The chain couples TRBV5-1 to TRBJ2-7; a possible D gene is TRBD2 (5 bases). Trimming pared 2 bases from V and 4 bases from J, leaving 10 bases between. The CDR3 loop spans 13 amino acids. In germline, CDR1 is SGHRS, CDR2 YFSETQ. The CDR3 region is CASSFSSFYEQYF. As DNA, the CDR3 is TGCGCCAGCAGCTTTTCTAGCTTTTACGAGCAGTACTTC.

V is TRBV2 and J is TRBJ1-5; D is uncertain. Trimming took off 5 bases at V and 0 bases at J, with 11 bases between the two ends. Germline V CDR1 and CDR2: SNHLY, FYNNEI. The CDR3 contains 15 residues. The CDR3 nucleotides are TGTGCCAGCAGTTACGGCTCGTATAGCAATCAGCCCCAGCATTTT. Amino acid sequence: CASSYGSYSNQPQHF.

The sample holds a few counts of this clonotype. CDR3 loop: CASSTGRMNTEAFF. The CDR3 DNA is TGTGCCAGCAGCACCGGTCGTATGAACACTGAAGCTTTCTTT. J is TRBJ1-1 and V is TRBV7-3; D call uncertain. Germline CDR1 and CDR2: SGHTA and FQGTGA. The ends were cut back, 5 bases at V and 0 bases at J, with 10 bases in the middle. This CDR3 comprises 14 residues. The full variable domain, with the rest looked up from reference TRBV7-3 and TRBJ1-1, is GAGVSQTPSNKVTEKGKYVELRCDPISGHTALYWYRQSLGQGPEFLIYFQGTGAADDSGLPNDRFFAVRPEGSVSTLKIQRTERGDSAVYLCASSTGRMNTEAFFGQGTRLTVV.

To note about this clonotype: This clone may be a read error of a much larger clone one base away. The rearrangement joins TRBV5-5 to TRBJ1-4; TRBD1 might be the D (6 bases). CDR3 length equals 14 residues. The germline V and J ends were trimmed by 3 bases and 8 bases, with 14 bases remaining between them. CDR1 SGHKS and CDR2 YYEKEE come from the germline V gene (reference sequence). The CDR3 bases are TGTGCCAGCAGCTCGCTCAACAGGGCGGAAAAACTGTTTTTT. This translates into CASSSLNRAEKLFF.

This clonotype appeared a few times. The chain is built from TRBV6-6 and TRBJ2-5; D is undetermined. This CDR3 has 13 amino acids. Germline V CDR1 and CDR2: MNHNY, SVGAGI (reference sequence). Trimming pared 4 bases from V and 5 bases from J, leaving 11 bases between. CDR3 protein: CASSSGFRETQYF. The DNA of the CDR3 is TGTGCCAGCAGTTCCGGGTTTCGGGAGACCCAGTACTTC.

The chain has TRBV19 and TRBJ2-7; D is undetermined. Per germline, CDR1 LNHDA and CDR2 SQIVND (reference sequence). V was pared by 3 bases and J by 4 bases, with 16 bases between. The CDR3 covers 15 residues. Written as DNA, the CDR3 is TGTGCCAGTAGTATCTTCTTGGCACAACAATACGAGCAGTACTTC. Its translation: CASSIFLAQQYEQYF. Full variable domain (rest looked up from reference TRBV19 and TRBJ2-7): DGGITQSPKYLFRKEGQNVTLSCEQNLNHDAMYWYRQDPGQGLRLIYYSQIVNDFQKGDIAEGYSVSREKKESFPLTVTSAQKNPTAFYLCASSIFLAQQYEQYFGPGTRLTVT.

This chain connects TRBV4-1 to TRBJ1-1; a weak D match, TRBD1 (6 bases). The V end lost 0 bases, the J end lost 8 bases, and 10 bases lay between the germline ends. The germline CDR1 and CDR2 sequences are MGHRA and YSYEKL. CDR3 length equals 13 residues. The CDR3 DNA follows: TGCGCCAGCAGCCAAGATGGACAGAGGGAAGCTTTCTTT. It codes for CASSQDGQREAFF.

The chain recombines TRBV5-4 with TRBJ1-2, with D hard to call. The V gene's germline CDR1 is SGHNT and CDR2 YYREEE (reference sequence). The CDR3 consists of 13 residues. Trimming stripped 0 bases from V and 5 bases from J, with 8 bases between. The CDR3 coding sequence is TGTGCCAGCAGCTTGGGAGGGAAGTATGGCTACACCTTC. Its translation: CASSLGGKYGYTF.

This clonotype turned up a few times. V gene TRBV14 combines with J gene TRBJ2-7; 8 bases map to TRBD2. The CDR3 runs to 14 residues. The V and J ends lost 7 bases and 5 bases, in that order; junction bases with no gene match: 10. Germline CDR1 reads SGHDN; CDR2 reads FVKESK. The CDR3 reads CASTVSGRANEQYF. The CDR3 nucleotides are TGTGCCAGCACGGTCTCCGGGAGGGCCAACGAGCAGTACTTC.

J is TRBJ2-5 and V is TRBV29-1; D gene ambiguous. CDR3 length equals 12 residues. V was cut by 1 base and J by 5 bases, with 8 bases left in between. Germline lookup yields CDR1 SQVTM and CDR2 ANQGSEA. The chain's CDR3 is CSVEAIWETQYF. CDR3 nucleotide sequence: TGCAGCGTTGAAGCCATTTGGGAGACCCAGTACTTC.

The count of this clonotype is one. A much larger clone differs by one base, so this may be a read error. This sequence joins TRBV6-1 and TRBJ2-2; 7 positions match TRBD2. Germline CDR1 MNHNS, CDR2 SASEGT. Trimming cost V 6 bases and J 8 bases; bases outside gene matches: 6. The CDR3 totals 13 residues. The CDR3 spells CASSPGGYGELFF. The CDR3 DNA sequence: TGTGCCAGCAGCCCGGGAGGCTATGGGGAGCTGTTTTTT.

This chain connects TRBV7-8 to TRBJ2-5, with 10 bases lining up with TRBD2. Germline values: CDR1 SGHVS, CDR2 FQNEAQ. J gave up 0 bases and V 5 bases, and 6 bases lay outside the gene matches. The CDR3 sequence is 16 residues long. The CDR3 nucleotides are TGTGCCAGCAGCCCCCGACTAGCGGGCGACCAAGAGACCCAGTACTTC. Translation gives CASSPRLAGDQETQYF.

This clonotype was observed a handful of times. The genes are TRBV7-9 and TRBJ1-1; 7 bases agree with TRBD1. CDR3 length: 17 amino acids. V lost 5 bases, J lost 6 bases, and 18 bases stayed unmatched. The germline V gene encodes CDR1 SEHNR and CDR2 FQNEAQ (reference sequence). CDR3 protein: CASSDYPDRELRAEAFF. For the CDR3, the DNA is TGTGCCAGCAGCGACTACCCCGACAGGGAGTTGAGAGCTGAAGCTTTCTTT.

This clonotype was observed a handful of times. V is TRBV19 and J is TRBJ1-5, with D unclear. CDR3 length: 15 amino acids. Between the trimmed V and J ends, which lost 1 base and 0 bases, there was a span of 7 bases. Germline V gene lookup returns CDR1 LNHDA and CDR2 SQIVND (reference sequence). The CDR3 reads CASSIGSNSNQPQHF. The DNA of the CDR3 is TGTGCCAGTAGTATAGGATCAAATAGCAATCAGCCCCAGCATTTT. Supplemented by reference TRBV19 and TRBJ1-5, the full variable domain reads DGGITQSPKYLFRKEGQNVTLSCEQNLNHDAMYWYRQDPGQGLRLIYYSQIVNDFQKGDIAEGYSVSREKKESFPLTVTSAQKNPTAFYLCASSIGSNSNQPQHFGDGTRLSIL.

The chain joins TRBV19 to TRBJ2-5, with a tentative D call TRBD1 (6 bases). Germline CDR1 is LNHDA and CDR2 is SQIVND (reference sequence). The V and J ends lost 10 bases and 2 bases respectively, with 14 bases between them. The CDR3 covers 13 residues. This chain's CDR3 is CATSGTIQETQYF. The CDR3 DNA reads TGTGCCACCTCCGGGACAATTCAAGAGACCCAGTACTTC.

The chain employs TRBV15 and TRBJ1-5, with no clear D. From germline, CDR1 is LNHNV and CDR2 YYDKDF (reference sequence). V was pared by 3 bases and J by 3 bases, with 15 bases between. The CDR3 spans 16 residues. This CDR3 reads CATSRAPREINQPQHF. In DNA form, the CDR3 reads TGTGCCACCAGCAGGGCCCCCCGGGAGATCAATCAGCCCCAGCATTTT. Complete variable domain (other parts from reference TRBV15 and TRBJ1-5): DAMVIQNPRYQVTQFGKPVTLSCSQTLNHNVMYWYQQKSSQAPKLLFHYYDKDFNNEADTPDNFQSRRPNTSFCFLDIRSPGLGDTAMYLCATSRAPREINQPQHFGDGTRLSIL.

The rearrangement links TRBV24-1 to TRBJ1-1, with D perhaps matching TRBD1 (5 bases). CDR3 size: 11 residues. Germline assignment: CDR1 KGHDR and CDR2 SFDVKD. V was shortened by 6 bases and J by 9 bases, with 10 bases between the two germline ends. CDR3 amino acids: CATSSQGKAFF. The CDR3 nucleotides are TGTGCCACCAGTAGTCAGGGTAAAGCTTTCTTT.

The J gene is TRBJ1-2, the V gene TRBV29-1; D gene unclear. Between the trimmed V and J ends, which lost 8 bases and 6 bases, there was a span of 13 bases. The length of the CDR3 is 11 residues. Germline V gene data show CDR1 as SQVTM and CDR2 as ANQGSEA. CDR3 nucleotide sequence: TGCAGCTTGATCGGGGTGCATGGCTACACCTTC. It yields the protein CSLIGVHGYTF.

The chain joins TRBV20-1 to TRBJ1-5; a possible D gene is TRBD1 (6 bases). Per germline, CDR1 DFQATT and CDR2 SNEGSKA (reference sequence). Trimming took 0 bases from V and 6 from J, leaving 12 bases between them. This CDR3 is built from 14 residues. CDR3 nucleotides: TGCAGTGCTAGAGAAACAGGGTTAGCTCAGCCCCAGCATTTT. Translation: CSARETGLAQPQHF.

A few counts support this clonotype. The rearrangement uses TRBV2 and TRBJ1-1, with a weak D call TRBD1 (5 bases). The germline V and J ends were trimmed by 5 bases and 3 bases, with 10 bases remaining between them. This CDR3 is 13 amino acids long. The germline V gene encodes CDR1 SNHLY and CDR2 FYNNEI. CDR3 in amino acids: CASSRQFDTEAFF. The CDR3 coding sequence is TGTGCCAGCAGTAGACAGTTTGACACTGAAGCTTTCTTT.

The chain uses TRBV5-1 and TRBJ2-7; D is ambiguous. Trimming cost V 2 bases and J 1 base, with 22 bases left between them. The length of the CDR3 is 18 residues. Germline V gene lookup returns CDR1 SGHRS and CDR2 YFSETQ. The CDR3 reads CASSFGLRGGAVSYEQYF. Here the CDR3 DNA reads TGCGCCAGCAGCTTTGGGCTCCGCGGCGGTGCGGTATCCTACGAGCAGTACTTC. The full variable domain, with the rest looked up from reference TRBV5-1 and TRBJ2-7, is KAGVTQTPRYLIKTRGQQVTLSCSPISGHRSVSWYQQTPGQGLQFLFEYFSETQRNKGNFPGRFSGRQFSNSRSEMNVSTLELGDSALYLCASSFGLRGGAVSYEQYFGPGTRLTVT.

The chain links TRBV19 to TRBJ1-5, with a possible D match to TRBD1 (5 bases). The CDR3 runs 17 residues. CDR1 is LNHDA and CDR2 is SQIVND in the germline V gene (reference sequence). V was trimmed by 1 base and J by 0 bases, leaving 13 bases between them. CDR3 bases: TGTGCCAGTAGTATAGTGCGGGGCACCATTAGCAATCAGCCCCAGCATTTT. Its protein is CASSIVRGTISNQPQHF.

V gene TRBV7-2 combines with J gene TRBJ2-7; D is tentatively TRBD1 or TRBD2 (5 bases each). This CDR3 contains 15 residues. Germline CDR1 SGHTA, CDR2 FQGNSA. V gave up 5 bases and J gave up 3 bases, with 17 bases separating them. This CDR3 is CASSQGPNSFYEQYF. The CDR3 region has the DNA TGTGCCAGCAGCCAGGGACCTAACAGTTTCTACGAGCAGTACTTC.

The chain carries TRBV7-3 and TRBJ1-2; D is perhaps TRBD1 (5 bases). The CDR3 extends over 11 amino acids. CDR1 is SGHTA and CDR2 is FQGTGA in the germline V gene. With 5 bases removed from V and 14 bases from J, the gap between germline ends came to 15 bases. The CDR3: CASSLQRGETF. The CDR3 DNA reads as TGTGCCAGCAGCCTACAGAGGGGTGAGACCTTC.